Listed below are T cell receptor beta chains from one sample, sequenced in a study of control samples from healthy donors and cancer patients. The table came from immunoSEQ multiplex PCR; TCRdb's copy has only in-frame clones and leaves some out. This repertoire shows about 170,000 clones, just over 90% found once; its top ten account for roughly 4%. Sequencing was done on a sample of blood. These receptor sequences come from a woman aged 60-75 years in good health. Both conserved end residues are part of each CDR3. D genes are given only for firm matches. Expanded clones get a size class; other rows say once, few or many, or leave the size out.

clone size | J gene | D gene | V gene | CDR3 protein | CDR3 DNA
NA | TRBJ1-1 | NA | TRBV30 | CAWSVLRARRGRAFF | TGTGCCTGGAGTGTACTAAGGGCCCGCCGAGGCCGGGCTTTCTTT
NA | TRBJ1-5 | TRBD1 | TRBV9 | CASSATGGENQPQHF | TGTGCCAGCAGCGCCACAGGGGGGGAAAATCAGCCCCAGCATTTT
once | TRBJ2-2 | NA | TRBV13 | CASSLGGEYPNTGELFF | TGTGCCAGCAGCTTAGGGGGCGAATACCCGAACACCGGGGAGCTGTTTTTT
NA | TRBJ1-4 | NA | TRBV5-1 | CASSFRPRGNEKLFF | TGCGCCAGCAGCTTCAGGCCTAGGGGGAATGAAAAACTGTTTTTT
NA | TRBJ2-2 | NA | TRBV7-8 | CASSLKALADTGELFF | TGTGCCAGCAGCTTAAAAGCTCTAGCTGACACCGGGGAGCTGTTTTTT
NA | TRBJ1-1 | TRBD1 | TRBV4-1 | CASSQASGTGGFILGLNTEAFF | TGCGCCAGCAGCCAAGCCAGCGGGACAGGGGGATTTATTTTAGGGCTAAACACTGAAGCTTTCTTT
NA | TRBJ1-5 | NA | TRBV5-5 | CASSLAGSQPQHF | TGTGCCAGCAGCTTGGCAGGGTCTCAGCCCCAGCATTTT
NA | TRBJ1-5 | TRBD1 | TRBV7-2 | CASSSQGAHGNQPQHF | TGTGCCAGCAGCTCACAGGGGGCGCATGGGAATCAGCCCCAGCATTTT
NA | TRBJ1-5 | NA | TRBV19 | CASKRARGDNQPQHF | TGTGCCAGTAAACGGGCCAGGGGAGACAATCAGCCCCAGCATTTT
NA | TRBJ1-3 | NA | TRBV5-1 | CASSLGGSGNTIYF | TGCGCCAGCAGCTTGGGGGGATCTGGAAACACCATATATTTT
NA | TRBJ2-5 | NA | TRBV7-6 | CASSLGLDRGETQYF | TGTGCCAGCAGCTTAGGCCTAGATCGTGGGGAGACCCAGTACTTC
NA | TRBJ1-4 | NA | TRBV18 | CASSRNLQATNEKLFF | TGTGCCAGCTCAAGGAACCTACAGGCAACTAATGAAAAACTGTTTTTT
NA | TRBJ1-3 | NA | TRBV6-5 | CASSYDLGASGNTIYF | TGTGCCAGCAGTTACGATCTGGGGGCCTCTGGAAACACCATATATTTT
once | TRBJ2-1 | TRBD2 | TRBV5-5 | CASSQRLAGTFVSYNEQFF | TGTGCCAGCAGCCAAAGACTAGCGGGTACCTTCGTTTCCTACAATGAGCAGTTCTTC
once | TRBJ1-2 | TRBD1 | TRBV10-2 | CASSSGQGKDGYTF | TGCGCCAGCAGTTCCGGACAGGGAAAGGATGGCTACACCTTC
NA | TRBJ1-5 | TRBD1 | TRBV5-8 | CASTGGDRGLMQPQHF | TGTGCCAGCACCGGGGGGGACAGGGGGCTTATGCAGCCCCAGCATTTT
NA | TRBJ1-1 | NA | TRBV2 | CASSEQNTEAFF | TGTGCCAGCAGTGAACAGAACACTGAAGCTTTCTTT
NA | TRBJ1-1 | NA | TRBV6-6 | CASTLQEDTEAFF | TGTGCCAGCACATTACAGGAGGACACTGAAGCTTTCTTT
NA | TRBJ1-1 | NA | TRBV5-1 | CASSLGEWGTEAFF | TGCGCCAGCAGCTTGGGTGAGTGGGGCACTGAAGCTTTCTTT
NA | TRBJ2-3 | NA | TRBV2 | CASSASSWDTQYF | TGTGCCAGCAGCGCTAGCTCCTGGGATACGCAGTATTTT
once | TRBJ1-2 | NA | TRBV6-5 | CASSYVEGFYYGYTF | TGTGCCAGCAGTTACGTTGAGGGTTTTTACTATGGCTACACCTTC
NA | TRBJ2-7 | TRBD1 | TRBV9 | CASSLFPGQESYEQYF | TGTGCCAGCAGTCTTTTTCCGGGACAGGAGTCCTACGAGCAGTACTTC
NA | TRBJ1-1 | NA | TRBV28 | CASNSPRVVFEAFF | TGTGCCAGCAATTCCCCGAGGGTAGTGTTTGAAGCTTTCTTT
once | TRBJ1-5 | TRBD1 | TRBV28 | CASSDPTGVPYSNQPQHF | TGTGCCAGCAGTGACCCGACAGGGGTCCCTTATAGCAATCAGCCCCAGCATTTT
NA | TRBJ1-5 | TRBD1 | TRBV28 | CAIKQGGSYSNQPQHF | TGTGCCATTAAACAGGGGGGCTCTTATAGCAATCAGCCCCAGCATTTT
NA | TRBJ1-5 | TRBD1 | TRBV9 | CASSTTGGNQPQHF | TGTGCCAGCAGCACGACAGGGGGTAATCAGCCCCAGCATTTT
once | TRBJ2-5 | TRBD1 | TRBV6-4 | CASGTGQGGLGERKETQYF | TGTGCCAGCGGAACGGGACAGGGAGGGCTTGGAGAGAGAAAAGAGACCCAGTACTTC
once | TRBJ1-6 | TRBD1 | TRBV27 | CASSLDRGGSPLHF | TGTGCCAGCAGTTTAGACAGGGGTGGTTCACCCCTCCACTTT
NA | TRBJ2-1 | NA | TRBV10-3 | CAIADRGGDEQFF | TGTGCCATCGCCGACAGGGGAGGGGATGAGCAGTTCTTC
NA | TRBJ2-5 | TRBD2 | TRBV2 | CASSEGLAGGRTQYF | TGTGCCAGCAGTGAAGGACTAGCGGGGGGTCGGACCCAGTACTTC
NA | TRBJ2-6 | NA | TRBV9 | CASSVDGQSHSGANVLTF | TGTGCCAGCAGCGTTGATGGACAGAGCCACTCTGGGGCCAACGTCCTGACTTTC
NA | TRBJ1-6 | TRBD1 | TRBV19 | CASSIGQGYNSPLHF | TGTGCCAGTAGTATCGGACAGGGGTATAATTCACCCCTCCACTTT
NA | TRBJ2-3 | NA | TRBV30 | CAWKGGYSTDTQYF | TGTGCCTGGAAAGGTGGTTACAGCACAGATACGCAGTATTTT
NA | TRBJ1-2 | TRBD1 | TRBV4-3 | CASSRPGQGSYGYTF | TGCGCCAGCAGCCGACCGGGACAGGGGAGCTATGGCTACACCTTC
NA | TRBJ1-2 | NA | TRBV2 | CASSGGSPGLNYGYTF | TGTGCCAGCAGTGGAGGTTCCCCAGGATTGAACTATGGCTACACCTTC
NA | TRBJ2-1 | TRBD1 | TRBV18 | CASSPEGQGFFYNEQFF | TGTGCCAGCTCACCAGAGGGACAGGGATTTTTCTACAATGAGCAGTTCTTC
NA | TRBJ1-3 | NA | TRBV18 | CASSPDPGSGNTIYF | TGTGCCAGCTCACCCGACCCTGGCTCTGGAAACACCATATATTTT
NA | TRBJ1-1 | NA | TRBV3-1/TRBV3-2 | CASSQAPDRYRMNTEAFF | TGTGCCAGCAGCCAAGCTCCTGATAGGTACAGGATGAACACTGAAGCTTTCTTT
NA | TRBJ2-7 | TRBD1 | TRBV7-2 | CASSVGQEVGEQYF | TGTGCCAGCAGCGTGGGACAGGAGGTTGGCGAGCAGTACTTC
NA | TRBJ1-1 | NA | TRBV9 | CASSFNQHTEAFF | TGTGCCAGCAGCTTCAACCAGCACACTGAAGCTTTCTTT
NA | TRBJ1-5 | NA | TRBV5-1 | CASSLVGSSNQPQHF | TGCGCCAGCAGCTTGGTTGGCAGTAGCAATCAGCCCCAGCATTTT
once | TRBJ2-7 | NA | TRBV6-5 | CATTGGPPTYEQYF | TGTGCTACCACGGGGGGCCCTCCTACCTACGAGCAGTACTTC
NA | TRBJ2-3 | NA | TRBV29-1 | CSVAEADTQYF | TGCAGCGTTGCCGAGGCAGATACGCAGTATTTT
NA | TRBJ1-3 | NA | TRBV9 | CASSSPSDHSGNTIYF | TGTGCCAGCAGCTCCCCGAGTGACCACTCTGGAAACACCATATATTTT
once | TRBJ1-6 | NA | TRBV10-3 | CAISVGLTGGNSPLHF | TGTGCCATCAGTGTAGGTTTGACAGGTGGAAATTCACCCCTCCACTTT
NA | TRBJ1-4 | NA | TRBV9 | CASSVSDGSNEKLFF | TGTGCCAGCAGCGTTTCAGACGGATCTAATGAAAAACTGTTTTTT